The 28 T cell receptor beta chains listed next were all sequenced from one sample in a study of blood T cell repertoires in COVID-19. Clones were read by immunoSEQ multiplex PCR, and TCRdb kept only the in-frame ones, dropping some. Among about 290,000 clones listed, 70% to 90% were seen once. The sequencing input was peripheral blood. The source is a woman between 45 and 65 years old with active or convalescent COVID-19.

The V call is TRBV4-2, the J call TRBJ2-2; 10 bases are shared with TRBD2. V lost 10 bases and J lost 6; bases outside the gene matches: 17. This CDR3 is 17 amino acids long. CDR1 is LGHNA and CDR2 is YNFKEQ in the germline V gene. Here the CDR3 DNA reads TGTGCCACCGGGAGGCTAGCGGGAGTGGAAGTCGCCGGGGAGCTGTTTTTT. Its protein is CATGRLAGVEVAGELFF.

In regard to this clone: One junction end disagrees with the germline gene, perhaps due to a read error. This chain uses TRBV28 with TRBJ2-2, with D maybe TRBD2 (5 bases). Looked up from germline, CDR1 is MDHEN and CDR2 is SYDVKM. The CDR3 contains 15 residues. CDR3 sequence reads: CASSPWAGPTRELFF. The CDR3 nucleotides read TGTGCCAGCAGCCCCTGGGCGGGCCCCACCCGGGAGCTGTTTTTT.

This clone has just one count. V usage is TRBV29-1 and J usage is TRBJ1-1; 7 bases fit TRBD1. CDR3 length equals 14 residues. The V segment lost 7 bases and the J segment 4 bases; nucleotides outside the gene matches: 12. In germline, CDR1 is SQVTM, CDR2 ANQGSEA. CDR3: CSGLRQGVGTEAFF. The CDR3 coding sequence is TGCAGCGGACTAAGGCAGGGGGTGGGCACTGAAGCTTTCTTT.

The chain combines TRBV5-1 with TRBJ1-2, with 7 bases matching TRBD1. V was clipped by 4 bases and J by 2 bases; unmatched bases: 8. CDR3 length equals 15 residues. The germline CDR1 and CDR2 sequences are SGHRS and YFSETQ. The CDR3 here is CASSPRTGTNYGYTF. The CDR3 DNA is TGCGCCAGCAGCCCAAGGACAGGAACAAACTATGGCTACACCTTC.

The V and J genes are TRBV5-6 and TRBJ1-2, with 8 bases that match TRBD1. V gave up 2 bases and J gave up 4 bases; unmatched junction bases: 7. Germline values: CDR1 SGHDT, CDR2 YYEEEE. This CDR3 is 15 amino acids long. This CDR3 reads CASSLGTGKGYGYTF. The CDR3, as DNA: TGTGCCAGCAGCTTAGGGACAGGAAAGGGCTATGGCTACACCTTC.

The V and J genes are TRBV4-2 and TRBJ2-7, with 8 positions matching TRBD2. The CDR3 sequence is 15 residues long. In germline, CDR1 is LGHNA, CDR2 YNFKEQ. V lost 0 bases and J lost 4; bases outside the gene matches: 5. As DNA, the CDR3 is TGTGCCAGCAGCCAAGACGGGGCGGGAGGATACGAGCAGTACTTC. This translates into CASSQDGAGGYEQYF.

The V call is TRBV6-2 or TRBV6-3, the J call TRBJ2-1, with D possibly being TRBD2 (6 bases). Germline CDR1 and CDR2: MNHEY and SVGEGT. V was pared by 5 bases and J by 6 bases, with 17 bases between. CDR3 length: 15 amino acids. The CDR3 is CASSPGLTRLNEQFF. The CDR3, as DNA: TGTGCCAGCAGTCCCGGACTAACCCGCCTCAATGAGCAGTTCTTC.

CDR3 amino acids: CASSQASTQAYEQYF. The CDR3 DNA reads TGTGCCAGCAGCCAAGCCAGTACCCAAGCCTACGAGCAGTACTTC. The rearrangement uses TRBV3-1 (or the pseudogene TRBV3-2) and TRBJ2-7, with unresolved D. V lost 1 base and J lost 2, with 12 bases in between. In germline, CDR1 is LGHDT, CDR2 YNNKEL (reference sequence). There are 15 residues in the CDR3.

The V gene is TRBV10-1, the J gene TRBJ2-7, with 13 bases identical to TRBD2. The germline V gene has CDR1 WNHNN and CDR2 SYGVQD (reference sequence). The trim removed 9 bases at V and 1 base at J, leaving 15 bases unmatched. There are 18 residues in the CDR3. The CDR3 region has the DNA TGCGCCAGATTCTTGCCGGGACTAGCGGGGCCTATGTCCTACGAGCAGTACTTC. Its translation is CARFLPGLAGPMSYEQYF.

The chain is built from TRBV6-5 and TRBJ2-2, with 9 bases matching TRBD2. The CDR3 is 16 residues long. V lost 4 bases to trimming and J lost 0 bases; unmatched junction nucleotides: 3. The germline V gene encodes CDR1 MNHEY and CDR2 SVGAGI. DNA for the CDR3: TGTGCCAGCAGTTTCACTAGCGGGTCGAACACCGGGGAGCTGTTTTTT. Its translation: CASSFTSGSNTGELFF.

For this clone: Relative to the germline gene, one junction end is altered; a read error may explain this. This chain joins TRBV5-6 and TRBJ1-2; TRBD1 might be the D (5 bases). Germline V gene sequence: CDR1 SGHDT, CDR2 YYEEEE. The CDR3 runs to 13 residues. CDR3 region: CASSPPGGTPPFF. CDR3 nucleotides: TGTGCCAGCAGCCCGCCCGGGGGGACCCCCCCCTTCTTC.

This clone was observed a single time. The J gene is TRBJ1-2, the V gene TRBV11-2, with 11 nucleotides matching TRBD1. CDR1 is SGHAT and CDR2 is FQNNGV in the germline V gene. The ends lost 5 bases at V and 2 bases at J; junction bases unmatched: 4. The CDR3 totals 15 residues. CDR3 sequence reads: CASSLGQGANYGYTF. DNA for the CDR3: TGTGCCAGCAGCCTAGGACAGGGGGCGAACTATGGCTACACCTTC.

The CDR3 bases are TGTGCCAGCAGTTTTGTGGGGGCGTCCGGGGAGCTGTTTTTT. The encoded protein is CASSFVGASGELFF. The chain couples TRBV28 to TRBJ2-2; a possible D gene is TRBD1 (6 bases). The CDR3 is 14 residues long. V was cut by 3 bases and J by 6 bases, with 11 bases left in between. The germline V gene encodes CDR1 MDHEN and CDR2 SYDVKM.

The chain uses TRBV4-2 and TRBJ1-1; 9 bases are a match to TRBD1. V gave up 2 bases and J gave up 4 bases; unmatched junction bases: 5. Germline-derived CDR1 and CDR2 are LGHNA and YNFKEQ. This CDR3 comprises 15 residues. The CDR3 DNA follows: TGTGCCAGCAGCCAACCGGACAGGGGCGTCACTGAAGCTTTCTTT. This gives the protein CASSQPDRGVTEAFF.

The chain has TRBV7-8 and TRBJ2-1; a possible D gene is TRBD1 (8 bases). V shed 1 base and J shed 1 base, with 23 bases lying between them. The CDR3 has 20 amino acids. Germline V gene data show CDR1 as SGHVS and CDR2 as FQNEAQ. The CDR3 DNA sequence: TGTGCCAGCAGCTTAGGGCGGACAGGGAGGGGTCATTTATCCTACAATGAGCAGTTCTTC. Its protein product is CASSLGRTGRGHLSYNEQFF.

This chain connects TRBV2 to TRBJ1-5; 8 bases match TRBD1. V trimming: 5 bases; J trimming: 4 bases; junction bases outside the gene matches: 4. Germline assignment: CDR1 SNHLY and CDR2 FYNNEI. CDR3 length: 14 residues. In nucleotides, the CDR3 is TGTGCCAGCAGTCCCGGACAGGGAAATCAGCCCCAGCATTTT. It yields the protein CASSPGQGNQPQHF.

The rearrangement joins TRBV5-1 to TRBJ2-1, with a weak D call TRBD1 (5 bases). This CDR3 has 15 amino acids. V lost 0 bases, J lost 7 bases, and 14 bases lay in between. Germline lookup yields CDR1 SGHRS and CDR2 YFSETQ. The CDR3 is CASSLEQAARNEQFF. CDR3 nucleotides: TGCGCCAGCAGCTTGGAACAGGCGGCCCGGAATGAGCAGTTCTTC.

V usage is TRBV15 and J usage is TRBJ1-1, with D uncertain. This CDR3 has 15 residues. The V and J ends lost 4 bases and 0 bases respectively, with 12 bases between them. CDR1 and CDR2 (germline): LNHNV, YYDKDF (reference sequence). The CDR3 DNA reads TGTGCCACCAGCATAGCCTGGCAGTTGAACACTGAAGCTTTCTTT. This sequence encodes CATSIAWQLNTEAFF.

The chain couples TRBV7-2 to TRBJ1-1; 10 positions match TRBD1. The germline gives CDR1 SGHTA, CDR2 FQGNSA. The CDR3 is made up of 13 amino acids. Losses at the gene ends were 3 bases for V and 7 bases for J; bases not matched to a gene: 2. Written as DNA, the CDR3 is TGTGCCAGCAGCTTCGACAGGGGGCTTGAAGCTTTCTTT. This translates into CASSFDRGLEAFF. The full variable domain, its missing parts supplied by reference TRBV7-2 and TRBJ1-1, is GAGVSQSPSNKVTEKGKDVELRCDPISGHTALYWYRQSLGQGLEFLIYFQGNSAPDKSGLPSDRFSAERTGGSVSTLTIQRTQQEDSAVYLCASSFDRGLEAFFGQGTRLTVV.

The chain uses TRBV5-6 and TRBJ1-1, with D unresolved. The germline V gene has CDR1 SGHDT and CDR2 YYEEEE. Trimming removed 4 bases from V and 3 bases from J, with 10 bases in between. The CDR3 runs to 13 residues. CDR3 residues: CASSRREDTEAFF. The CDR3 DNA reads TGTGCCAGCAGCCGCCGGGAGGACACTGAAGCTTTCTTT. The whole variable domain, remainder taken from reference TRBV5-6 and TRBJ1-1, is DAGVTQSPTHLIKTRGQQVTLRCSPKSGHDTVSWYQQALGQGPQFIFQYYEEEERQRGNFPDRFSGHQFPNYSSELNVNALLLGDSALYLCASSRREDTEAFFGQGTRLTVV.

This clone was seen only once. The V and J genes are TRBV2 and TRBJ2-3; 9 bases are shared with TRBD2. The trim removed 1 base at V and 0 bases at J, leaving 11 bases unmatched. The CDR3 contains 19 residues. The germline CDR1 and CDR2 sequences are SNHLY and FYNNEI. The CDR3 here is CASSEVVSGSVASTDTQYF. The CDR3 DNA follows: TGTGCCAGCAGTGAAGTGGTTAGCGGGAGCGTCGCGAGCACAGATACGCAGTATTTT.

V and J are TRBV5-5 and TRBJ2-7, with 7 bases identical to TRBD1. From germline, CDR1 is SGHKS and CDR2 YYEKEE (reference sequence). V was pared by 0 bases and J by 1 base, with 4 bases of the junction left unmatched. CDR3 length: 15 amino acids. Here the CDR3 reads CASSLAGGESYEQYF. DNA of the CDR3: TGTGCCAGCAGCTTGGCAGGGGGTGAGTCCTACGAGCAGTACTTC.

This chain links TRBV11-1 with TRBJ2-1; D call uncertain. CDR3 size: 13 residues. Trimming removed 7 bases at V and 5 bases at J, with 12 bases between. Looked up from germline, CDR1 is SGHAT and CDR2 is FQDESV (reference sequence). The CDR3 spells CASTPPTNNEQFF. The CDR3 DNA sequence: TGTGCCAGCACCCCCCCCACAAACAATGAGCAGTTCTTC. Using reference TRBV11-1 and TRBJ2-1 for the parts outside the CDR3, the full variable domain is EAEVAQSPRYKITEKSQAVAFWCDPISGHATLYWYRQILGQGPELLVQFQDESVVDDSQLPKDRFSAERLKGVDSTLKIQPAELGDSAMYLCASTPPTNNEQFFGPGTRLTVL.

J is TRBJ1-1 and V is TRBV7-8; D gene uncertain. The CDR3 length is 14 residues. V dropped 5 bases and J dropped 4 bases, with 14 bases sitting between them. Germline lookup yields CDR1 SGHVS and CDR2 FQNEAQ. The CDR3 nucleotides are TGTGCCAGCAGCACCCCTAGCTGGGGCACTGAAGCTTTCTTT. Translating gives CASSTPSWGTEAFF.

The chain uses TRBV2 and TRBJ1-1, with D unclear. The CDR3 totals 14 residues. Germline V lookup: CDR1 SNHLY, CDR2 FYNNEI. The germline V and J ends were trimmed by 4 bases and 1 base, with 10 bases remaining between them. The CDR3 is CASSARLQNTEAFF. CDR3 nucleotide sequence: TGTGCCAGCAGTGCTCGACTCCAGAACACTGAAGCTTTCTTT.

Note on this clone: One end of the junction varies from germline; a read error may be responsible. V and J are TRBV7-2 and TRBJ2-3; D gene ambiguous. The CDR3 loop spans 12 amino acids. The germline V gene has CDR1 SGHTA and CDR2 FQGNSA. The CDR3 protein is CASSSSPARTIF. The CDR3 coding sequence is TGTGCCAGCAGCTCCTCTCCCGCACGTACAATTTTT.

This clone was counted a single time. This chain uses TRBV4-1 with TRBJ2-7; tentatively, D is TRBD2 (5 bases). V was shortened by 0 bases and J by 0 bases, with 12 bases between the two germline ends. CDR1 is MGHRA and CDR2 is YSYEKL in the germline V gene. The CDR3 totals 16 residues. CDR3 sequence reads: CASSQDSQRTSYEQYF. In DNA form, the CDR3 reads TGCGCCAGCAGCCAAGACTCGCAGCGGACCTCCTACGAGCAGTACTTC.

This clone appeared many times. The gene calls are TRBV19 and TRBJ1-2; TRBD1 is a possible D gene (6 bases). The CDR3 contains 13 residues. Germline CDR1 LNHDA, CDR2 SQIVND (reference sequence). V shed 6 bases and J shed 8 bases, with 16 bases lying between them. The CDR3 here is CASSPDVQGGYTF. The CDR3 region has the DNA TGTGCCAGTAGCCCCGACGTCCAGGGGGGCTACACCTTC. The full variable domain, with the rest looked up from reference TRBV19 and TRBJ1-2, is DGGITQSPKYLFRKEGQNVTLSCEQNLNHDAMYWYRQDPGQGLRLIYYSQIVNDFQKGDIAEGYSVSREKKESFPLTVTSAQKNPTAFYLCASSPDVQGGYTFGSGTRLTVV.